This note documents a single T cell receptor beta chain sequence. Its cognate antigen is unknown. The data were obtained in a study of identical twins. Whole-study results and caveats: Fewer insertions were carried by abundant cord blood beta clonotypes, but none was seen in memory repertoires. Shared out-of-frame alpha sequences (those common to twins) showed excess low generation probability. Models predicted less out-of-frame TCR alpha sharing in monozygotic twins than was found.

The CDR3 has 16 residues. The ends were cut back, 4 bases at V and 7 bases at J, with 19 bases in the middle. Using its own MiXCR run on the 5' RACE reads, TCRdb lists one record per CDR3 protein. The sample yields hundreds of thousands of distinct CDR3 sequences, 20% to 25% seen once. This same sample was also part of a study on yellow fever vaccine responses in identical twins.

The chain couples TRBV12-3 or TRBV12-4 to TRBJ2-2; D is unresolved. The sample was CD4+ T cells sorted from blood. The TCR was taken from a woman younger than 35 in good health. The CDR3 bases are TGTGCCAGCAGTTGGCGGAGAACCACCTTCAGCGGGGAGCTGTTTTTT. Amino acids: CASSWRRTTFSGELFF.